These T cell receptor beta chains were read from a single sample in a study of T cell changes during pregnancy in multiple sclerosis. Sequencing used immunoSEQ multiplex PCR; TCRdb keeps in-frame clones, though not all of them. The sample includes tens of thousands of clones, approximately 90% seen only once; the top ten take 0.52%. This specimen was CD4+ T cells from peripheral blood mononuclear cells, taken in the third trimester of pregnancy. Receptors originate from a female donor with multiple sclerosis, enrolled in a pregnancy study. Each CDR3 is given with its conserved first and last residue. D genes are given only for firm matches. Size tells how often a clone was seen (once, few, many) or the class of an expanded clone, and some rows leave it out.

>NA|TRBJ1-1|NA|TRBV18
TGTGCCAGCTCACCACCTCCAGGGCCCACTGAAGCTTTCTTT
CASSPPPGPTEAFF
>NA|TRBJ2-7|NA|TRBV2
TGTGCCAGCAGGTCGACAGCCTCCTACGAGCAGTACTTC
CASRSTASYEQYF
>NA|TRBJ2-6|TRBD2|TRBV19
TGTGCCAGTACCAAACCCGCGGGGGTAACAGGGGCCAACGTCCTGACTTTC
CASTKPAGVTGANVLTF
>NA|TRBJ2-5|TRBD2|TRBV9
TGTGCCAGCAGCGTAGACCCTAGCGGAGGGAGCAAAGAGACCCAGTACTTC
CASSVDPSGGSKETQYF
>NA|TRBJ1-2|TRBD1|TRBV7-8
TGTGCCAGCAGCGCAATTACAGGGGGCGGCTACACCTTC
CASSAITGGGYTF
>NA|TRBJ2-7|NA|TRBV5-1
TGCGCCAGCAGCCTCATCGAGGCCAGCTCCTACGAGCAGTACTTC
CASSLIEASSYEQYF
>NA|TRBJ2-5|NA|TRBV18
TGTGCCAGCTCACCCCAGGAACTCCTCGGCCAGTACTTC
CASSPQELLGQYF
>NA|TRBJ2-7|TRBD2|TRBV27
TGTGCCAGCAGTTTCCGTGGGGGGGTGAACTACGAGCAGTACTTC
CASSFRGGVNYEQYF
>NA|TRBJ1-1|TRBD1|TRBV7-6
TGTGCCAGCAGCCCCGGACAGGGAGGATCTGAAGCTTTCTTT
CASSPGQGGSEAFF
>NA|TRBJ2-2|TRBD1|TRBV7-9
TGTGCCAGCAGTCTACGGGACAGGGATAACACCGGGGAGCTGTTTTTT
CASSLRDRDNTGELFF
>NA|TRBJ2-7|TRBD1|TRBV7-8
TGTGCCAGCAGCCTAGGGACAGTCTCCTACGAGCAGTACTTC
CASSLGTVSYEQYF
>once|TRBJ1-3|TRBD1|TRBV13
TGTGCCAGCAGCTTCTTCCGGGACAGGGCCGCTGGAAACACCATATATTTT
CASSFFRDRAAGNTIYF
>NA|TRBJ2-1|TRBD1|TRBV5-1
TGCGCCAGCAGCAAGTCAGGGGGCCGTGAGCAGTTCTTC
CASSKSGGREQFF
>NA|TRBJ2-7|NA|TRBV28
TGTGCCAGCAGTTTAAGAGCGAGGGAGCAGTACTTC
CASSLRAREQYF
>NA|TRBJ2-3|NA|TRBV9
TGTGCCAGCAACGAATCCCCGGTGGATACGCAGTATTTT
CASNESPVDTQYF
>NA|TRBJ2-2|NA|TRBV15
TGTGCCACATGTAGGCAGGTTGGGTCGGAGCTGTTTTTT
CATCRQVGSELFF
>NA|TRBJ2-3|NA|TRBV7-2
TGTGCCAGCAGCTATCGCGCCGGAGGAGGGACAGATACGCAGTATTTT
CASSYRAGGGTDTQYF
>NA|TRBJ1-1|NA|TRBV11-2
TGTGCCAGCAGCTTAGTCGGGGGATTGGTCACTGAAGCTTTCTTT
CASSLVGGLVTEAFF
>NA|TRBJ2-4|TRBD2|TRBV23-1
TGCGCCAGCAACCCCCGGACTAGCGGAGGGGTGGGCAAAAACATTCAGTACTTC
CASNPRTSGGVGKNIQYF
>NA|TRBJ2-2|NA|TRBV7-2
TGTGCCAGCAGCTACCCGGGCGGGGAGCTGTTTTTT
CASSYPGGELFF
>NA|TRBJ2-7|TRBD2|TRBV7-2
TGTGCCAGCAGCTTAGGGCTAGCGGGGGCCTACGAGCAGTACTTC
CASSLGLAGAYEQYF
>NA|TRBJ2-4|NA|TRBV19
TGTGCCAGTACCGATTCTCGCCGCTTGGGGGGAAGAGCCAAAAACATTCAGTACTTC
CASTDSRRLGGRAKNIQYF
>NA|TRBJ2-1|NA|TRBV25-1
TGTGCCAGCACTTCACCCGGGGAGCAGTTCTTC
CASTSPGEQFF
>NA|TRBJ2-7|TRBD2|TRBV11-2
TGTGCCAGCAGCTTAGAACTAGCGGGATCCTACGAGCAGTACTTC
CASSLELAGSYEQYF
>NA|TRBJ2-6|TRBD1|TRBV27
TGTGCCAGCAGTGTCGGGACAGGGAACATCAACTCTGGGGCCAACGTCCTGACTTTC
CASSVGTGNINSGANVLTF
>NA|TRBJ1-6|NA|TRBV11-2
TGTGCCAGCAGCTTAGACGATTCACCCCTCCACTTT
CASSLDDSPLHF
>NA|TRBJ2-2|TRBD2|TRBV10-2
TGCGCCAGCAGACACCCGGGACTAGCGGGAGCGAACACCGGGGAGCTGTTTTTT
CASRHPGLAGANTGELFF
>NA|TRBJ2-3|NA|TRBV4-3
TGCGCCAGCAGCCAAGATTCGCAGGGCTTGACAGATGCGCAGTATTTT
CASSQDSQGLTDAQYF
>NA|TRBJ1-5|TRBD1|TRBV6-6
TGTGCCAGCAGTCTTACCGGGACAGGGGGCTATCAGCCCCAGCATTTT
CASSLTGTGGYQPQHF
>once|TRBJ2-1|TRBD2|TRBV5-5
TGTGCCAGCAGCTTGGGACTAGCGGGAGGTTACTCCTACAATGAGCAGTTCTTC
CASSLGLAGGYSYNEQFF
>NA|TRBJ2-1|NA|TRBV7-2
TGTGCCAGCAGCTTAGCGCTAAAGGGGAATGAGCAGTTCTTC
CASSLALKGNEQFF
>NA|TRBJ2-7|NA|TRBV28
TGTGCCAGCAGTTCGACATTTCCCAACGAGCAGTACTTC
CASSSTFPNEQYF
>NA|TRBJ2-7|TRBD1|TRBV6-5
TGTGCCAGCAGCCCGCCGGGACAGATCTACGAGCAGTACTTC
CASSPPGQIYEQYF
>NA|TRBJ2-2|TRBD2|TRBV5-5
TGTGCCAGCAGCTGGGGGTGGCTAGCGGGGAACACCGGGGAGCTGTTTTTT
CASSWGWLAGNTGELFF
>NA|TRBJ2-5|TRBD2|TRBV28
TGTGCCAGCAGTTCGGGACTAGCGGGAGAGCAAGAGACCCAGTACTTC
CASSSGLAGEQETQYF
>once|TRBJ2-4|NA|TRBV6-1
TGTGCCAGCACCCGGACAGCTAAAAACATTCAGTACTTC
CASTRTAKNIQYF
>NA|TRBJ1-3|NA|TRBV2
TGTGCCAGCAGCATAGTAACTGGAAACACCATATATTTT
CASSIVTGNTIYF
>NA|TRBJ2-2|NA|TRBV12-5
TGTGCTAGTGGTTTGGTAGGAGGTAACGGGGAGCTGTTTTTT
CASGLVGGNGELFF
>NA|TRBJ2-1|NA|TRBV5-1
TGCGCCAGCAGCCAACAGGGACGTAGCTCCTACAATGAGCAGTTCTTC
CASSQQGRSSYNEQFF
>NA|TRBJ1-5|TRBD1|TRBV6-6
TGTGCCAGCAGTTACTCAGGACAGGGGATCAATCAGCCCCAGCATTTT
CASSYSGQGINQPQHF
>NA|TRBJ1-1|NA|TRBV4-2
TGTGCCAGCAGCCAAGAAAGAGGGGGATCGAACACTGAAGCTTTCTTT
CASSQERGGSNTEAFF
>once|TRBJ1-4|NA|TRBV15
TGTGCCACCAGCAGAGATCAACAGGGATATGAAAAACTGTTTTTT
CATSRDQQGYEKLFF
>NA|TRBJ1-6|NA|TRBV5-1
TGCGCCAGCATCCCGGATATGGCCGAACTAGATAATTCACCCCTCCACTTT
CASIPDMAELDNSPLHF
>once|TRBJ2-1|TRBD2|TRBV11-3
TGTGCCAGCAGTAGCGGGACTAGCGGGACCCATGAGCAGTTCTTC
CASSSGTSGTHEQFF
>NA|TRBJ2-3|NA|TRBV29-1
TGCAGTGTTGAAGGGACTCACACAGATACGCAGTATTTT
CSVEGTHTDTQYF
>NA|TRBJ2-7|NA|TRBV4-3
TGCGCCAGCAGCCAAGATCGAAGATACAGGGGAGGCGAGCAGTACTTC
CASSQDRRYRGGEQYF
>NA|TRBJ2-7|NA|TRBV28
TGTGCCAGCGGCCAAGGGCAGGGCCGCGAGCAGTACTTC
CASGQGQGREQYF
>NA|TRBJ2-1|TRBD2|TRBV27
TGTGCCAGCAGTTTATCGCTAGCGGGAAAACCTGAGCAGTTCTTC
CASSLSLAGKPEQFF
>NA|TRBJ2-7|NA|TRBV15
TGTGCCACCAGCAGAGGGAAAATGACAGGATACTACGAGCAGTACTTC
CATSRGKMTGYYEQYF
>medium-sized|TRBJ1-5|NA|TRBV28
TGTGCCAGCAGTGCGGGCCTAGCTTCTCAGCCCCAGCATTTT
CASSAGLASQPQHF
>once|TRBJ1-5|TRBD1|TRBV27
TGTGCCAGCAGTTTTTGGGCAGGGGGTCAGCCCCAGCATTTT
CASSFWAGGQPQHF
>NA|TRBJ2-5|TRBD2|TRBV7-9
TGTGCCAGCAGCTTCGGGGGGGCGTACCAAGAGACCCAGTACTTC
CASSFGGAYQETQYF
>NA|TRBJ2-1|NA|TRBV5-4
TGTGCCAGCAGCCCCTGGGGGCGGGAGACTCACAATGAGCAGTTCTTC
CASSPWGRETHNEQFF
>once|TRBJ1-1|NA|TRBV21-1
TGTGCCAGCAGCATAGGGACAGAGAACACTGAAGCTTTCTTT
CASSIGTENTEAFF
>NA|TRBJ2-6|NA|TRBV15
TGTGCCACCCGCGTGGACAGAGTCTCTGGGGCCAACGTCCTGACTTTC
CATRVDRVSGANVLTF